Here is one T cell receptor beta chain with its context. This sample is drawn from a study of blood T cell repertoires in COVID-19. Background on the study: COVID-19 samples collected from the United States, Italy and Spain covered acute and convalescent phases. PBMCs, B-cell-depleted T cells, or T cells provided the cDNA or gDNA that made up the material.

Seattle patients were enrolled while actively infected and followed longitudinally. CDR1 is MNHNY, CDR2 SVGAGI, per germline (reference sequence). The CDR3 totals 15 residues. V lost 2 bases and J lost 8, with 15 bases in between. Source study methods: For nucleated cells, counts were estimated from reference gene primer amplification. The repertoire was sequenced with immunoSEQ multiplex PCR; TCRdb's copy has only in-frame clones and lacks some. V and J calls and clone size are as listed in that table; D and trimming were resolved from the DNA. The sample lists 120,000 or so clones; around 87% were seen once.

J is TRBJ1-4 and V is TRBV6-6; possible D gene TRBD1, 6 bases. Material: peripheral blood. This TCR was sampled from a woman in her fifties or sixties with COVID-19, enrolled during active disease. The CDR3, as DNA: TGTGCCAGCAGTTACGCGGACAGTTTAGGAGAAAAACTGTTTTTT. As protein: CASSYADSLGEKLFF.